What follows is one TCR beta chain and its context. The antigen remains unidentified. The CDR3 extends over 12 amino acids. Germline CDR1 LGHNA, CDR2 YNFKEQ. Trimming stripped 0 bases from V and 7 bases from J, with 6 bases between. TCRdb's table, derived via immunoSEQ multiplex PCR, lists solely in-frame clones and lacks some. The data contain about 29,000 clones, around 74% of them singletons. The sample belongs to a study of vaccination effects on CD4 cells after COVID-19. About the research overall: Following the second dose by a median of 72 days, the post-vaccine samples were obtained.

With the ViraFEST assay, the study expanded antigen-specific CD4+ T cells using viral peptide pools, then sequenced them. An approximately 10-day culture period preceded the isolation of CD4+ T cells. Vaccination of participants consisted of two doses of either the BNT162b2 or mRNA-1273 vaccine. Nobody among the vaccine recipients had prior SARS-CoV-2 infection (nucleocapsid antibodies were negative). Each well held 2 million to 2.5 million PBMC cultured with roughly 10 ug/ml peptides and 8.5 to 10 IU/ml IL-2. The authors exchanged half the medium for IL-2 medium on days 3 and 7. The chain links TRBV4-2 to TRBJ1-2, with a possible D match to TRBD1 (5 bases). Specimen: CD4+ T cells from PBMCs cultured with HCoV-OC43 spike peptides, collected after COVID-19 vaccination. Described subset: HCoV-OC43 spike overlapping peptide pool stimulation. The sequence was obtained from a human donor who received a COVID-19 vaccine. The CDR3 DNA sequence: TGTGCCAGCAGCCAAGATGGGGGTGGCTACACCTTC. This sequence encodes CASSQDGGGYTF.